This entry lists 12 T cell receptor beta chains sequenced from one sample in a study of somatic mutations in cytotoxic T cells in rheumatoid arthritis. TCRdb's copy holds only in-frame clones and misses some; the assay was immunoSEQ multiplex PCR. This sample has about 4,200 clones, with approximately 72% found just once. The sequencing sample was made of CD8+ T cells sorted from blood. Receptors were obtained from an adult with rheumatoid arthritis.

The chain has TRBV7-3 and TRBJ2-1; 10 bases line up with TRBD2. Germline CDR1 reads SGHTA; CDR2 reads FQGTGA. The CDR3 has 15 amino acids. V lost 5 bases and J lost 5; bases outside the gene matches: 6. The DNA for the CDR3 is TGTGCCAGCAGCCCTAGCGGGGGTCACAACAATGAGCAGTTCTTC. Amino acids: CASSPSGGHNNEQFF.

This clone was picked up a small number of times. The rearrangement uses TRBV4-3 and TRBJ2-1, with 9 bases matching TRBD2. The germline V gene has CDR1 LGHNA and CDR2 YSLEER. This CDR3 spans 16 amino acids. V lost 0 bases to trimming and J lost 8 bases; unmatched junction nucleotides: 8. CDR3 nucleotide sequence: TGCGCCAGCAGCCAAGATGTGGCTAGCGGGGTCGATGAGCAGTTCTTC. Its protein is CASSQDVASGVDEQFF.

V is TRBV7-9 and J is TRBJ2-7, with D unresolved. V dropped 5 bases and J dropped 7 bases, with 9 bases sitting between them. Germline V gene data show CDR1 as SEHNR and CDR2 as FQNEAQ (reference sequence). This CDR3 spans 11 amino acids. The CDR3 loop reads CASSLFREQYF. The CDR3 DNA is TGTGCCAGCAGCCTATTCCGGGAGCAGTACTTC.

This clone was detected once. The DNA of the CDR3 is TGTGCCAGCAGCCCCGAGGGACAGGGGAATCAGCCCCAGCATTTT. Residues: CASSPEGQGNQPQHF. The chain carries TRBV7-2 and TRBJ1-5; TRBD1 matches 10 bases. Germline assignment: CDR1 SGHTA and CDR2 FQGNSA. After removal of 5 bases from V and 4 bases from J, the junction contained 5 bases not matched to a gene. The CDR3 consists of 15 residues.

The CDR3 coding sequence is TGCGCCAGCGGGCACGGCCGTACAAGCAATCAGCCCCAGCATTTT. Encoded protein: CASGHGRTSNQPQHF. V usage is TRBV23-1 and J usage is TRBJ1-5; the D is unclear. TRBV23-1 is labeled an ORF, and its function is uncertain. V lost 8 bases, J lost 1 base, and 15 bases lay in between. The CDR3 totals 15 residues.

The J gene is TRBJ2-7, the V gene TRBV4-1, with D possibly matching TRBD2 (6 bases). V dropped 1 base and J dropped 5 bases, with 15 bases sitting between them. This CDR3 is 15 amino acids long. Germline V gives CDR1 MGHRA, CDR2 YSYEKL. The CDR3 DNA follows: TGCGCCAGCAGCCAAGGTGCGCTAGCGAGTGACGAGCAGTACTTC. Translating gives CASSQGALASDEQYF.

This sequence joins TRBV2 and TRBJ1-2; maybe TRBD1 (6 bases). V dropped 10 bases and J dropped 8 bases, with 23 bases sitting between them. Germline V gene data show CDR1 as SNHLY and CDR2 as FYNNEI. CDR3 length: 14 amino acids. The CDR3 sequence: CAISGGGRTRGYTF. For the CDR3, the DNA is TGTGCCATCAGCGGGGGGGGCCGAACTAGGGGCTACACCTTC.

The chain recombines TRBV29-1 with TRBJ2-7; D may be TRBD2 (5 bases). This CDR3 spans 15 amino acids. Trimming took off 6 bases at V and 0 bases at J, with 18 bases between the two ends. Per the germline V gene, CDR1 is SQVTM and CDR2 is ANQGSEA. In DNA form, the CDR3 reads TGCAGCGTGGGTGATAGGCCGGGGAGCTCCTACGAGCAGTACTTC. Translated: CSVGDRPGSSYEQYF.

This clone was seen a handful of times. This chain links TRBV7-7 with TRBJ2-5; D might be TRBD2 (5 bases). Germline CDR1 is SSHAT and CDR2 is FNYEAQ (reference sequence). CDR3 length: 14 residues. V lost 1 base and J lost 4, with 10 bases in between. The CDR3 reads CASSLDLGGETQYF. As DNA, the CDR3 is TGTGCCAGCAGCTTAGACCTCGGAGGAGAGACCCAGTACTTC.

This chain links TRBV27 with TRBJ1-1; D gene ambiguous. This CDR3 has 11 amino acids. CDR1 is MNHEY, CDR2 SMNVEV, per germline (reference sequence). Trimming removed 6 bases at V and 6 bases at J, with 8 bases between. As DNA, the CDR3 is TGTGCCAGCAGGGGTGGGTCTGAAGCTTTCTTT. Amino acid sequence: CASRGGSEAFF.

The chain employs TRBV7-8 and TRBJ1-5; maybe TRBD1 (5 bases). Trimming removed 3 bases at V and 3 bases at J, with 12 bases between. CDR1 is SGHVS, CDR2 FQNEAQ, per germline. The CDR3 covers 15 residues. The CDR3 region is CASSFDDSSNQPQHF. CDR3 DNA sequence: TGTGCCAGCAGCTTCGACGACAGTTCCAATCAGCCCCAGCATTTT.

This chain links TRBV25-1 with TRBJ1-2, with D tentatively TRBD1 (5 bases). V shed 2 bases and J shed 1 base, with 14 bases lying between them. Germline V gives CDR1 MGHDK, CDR2 SYGVNS. The CDR3 extends over 16 amino acids. CDR3 nucleotides: TGTGCCAGCAGTGAAAGTAACTGGGACGGTAACTATGGCTACACCTTC. Translating it yields CASSESNWDGNYGYTF.